The 26 T cell receptor beta chains below all came from one sample that was sequenced in a study of PD-L1 blockade in urothelial cancer. Specified time point: pretreatment peripheral blood. Libraries were prepared by immunoSEQ multiplex PCR; TCRdb keeps only in-frame clonotypes and omits some of them. The sample lists approximately 51,000 clones, 86% occurring once. This sample comprised PBMCs, obtained around atezolizumab (anti-PD-L1) treatment. The receptors come from a man in his 60s with urothelial cancer.

In its sample, this clone was seen once. The chain recombines TRBV4-3 with TRBJ2-3; maybe TRBD1 (6 bases). Between the trimmed V and J ends, which lost 4 bases and 1 base, there was a span of 12 bases. The CDR3 loop spans 15 amino acids. Germline V gives CDR1 LGHNA, CDR2 YSLEER. For the CDR3, the DNA is TGCGCCAGCAGCCTTCTCGGACAGCGCACAGATACGCAGTATTTT. As protein: CASSLLGQRTDTQYF.

The chain is built from TRBV5-5 and TRBJ2-5; TRBD1 aligns across 7 bases. The ends lost 2 bases at V and 4 bases at J; junction bases unmatched: 5. The CDR3 loop spans 14 amino acids. Germline CDR1 reads SGHKS; CDR2 reads YYEKEE (reference sequence). In nucleotides, the CDR3 is TGTGCCAGCAGCTTAGGGGGCCAGAGAGAGACCCAGTACTTC. This encodes CASSLGGQRETQYF.

This clone was seen a single time. V usage is TRBV6-5 and J usage is TRBJ1-1; D is possibly TRBD1 (5 bases). This CDR3 is built from 14 residues. Germline V lookup: CDR1 MNHEY, CDR2 SVGAGI. Trimming left V 2 bases short and J 1 base short, with 8 bases between. The CDR3 bases are TGTGCCAGCAGTTACATTACAGGGAACACTGAAGCTTTCTTT. The encoded protein is CASSYITGNTEAFF.

The J gene is TRBJ2-3, the V gene TRBV9; a weak D match, TRBD2 (6 bases). With 4 bases removed from V and 0 bases from J, the gap between germline ends came to 18 bases. This CDR3 comprises 17 residues. In germline, CDR1 is SGDLS, CDR2 YYNGEE. The CDR3 region has the DNA TGTGCCAGCAGCACCAGTACGGGACTCAAAAGCACAGATACGCAGTATTTT. Translated: CASSTSTGLKSTDTQYF. The full variable domain, in which reference TRBV9 and TRBJ2-3 provide the parts outside the CDR3, is DSGVTQTPKHLITATGQRVTLRCSPRSGDLSVYWYQQSLDQGLQFLIQYYNGEERAKGNILERFSAQQFPDLHSELNLSSLELGDSALYFCASSTSTGLKSTDTQYFGPGTRLTVL.

This clone came up a few times. The chain links TRBV9 to TRBJ1-2; D not resolved. Germline assignment: CDR1 SGDLS and CDR2 YYNGEE. The CDR3 length is 14 residues. Trimming took off 3 bases at V and 4 bases at J, with 13 bases between the two ends. CDR3 in amino acids: CASSGTKGGYGYTF. CDR3 in DNA: TGTGCCAGCAGCGGAACAAAGGGAGGCTATGGCTACACCTTC.

CDR3 nucleotides: TGTGCCAGCAGTTTTGGGGGGAGCAATCAGCCCCAGCATTTT. As protein: CASSFGGSNQPQHF. J is TRBJ1-5 and V is TRBV27; a possible D gene is TRBD1 (5 bases). The CDR3 has 14 amino acids. V was shortened by 3 bases and J by 1 base, with 7 bases between the two germline ends. Germline values: CDR1 MNHEY, CDR2 SMNVEV (reference sequence).

CDR3 sequence (DNA): TGTGCCAGCAGTTTACAGGGTAGAGATGCTTTCTTT. Its translation is CASSLQGRDAFF. The chain couples TRBV27 to TRBJ1-1; D may be TRBD1 (5 bases). V was shortened by 2 bases and J by 11 bases, with 12 bases between the two germline ends. Germline CDR1 MNHEY, CDR2 SMNVEV (reference sequence). CDR3 length equals 12 residues.

Note on this clone: A read error may account for a junction end that differs from germline. This chain joins TRBV19 and TRBJ1-1, with D maybe TRBD1 (6 bases). CDR3 length equals 15 residues. The germline V gene encodes CDR1 LNHDA and CDR2 SQIVND (reference sequence). In DNA form, the CDR3 reads TGTGCCAGTAGGATAGATCTCAGGGGGAACACTGAAGCTTTCTTT. Translated, it gives CASRIDLRGNTEAFF.

This rearrangement joins TRBV7-6 to TRBJ2-7, with D unresolved. Trimming removed 1 base from V and 2 bases from J, with 18 bases in between. The CDR3 is 17 residues long. CDR1 and CDR2 from the germline V gene are SGHVS and FNYEAQ. The DNA of the CDR3 is TGTGCCAGCAGCTTAGAGTCGTCTCAGTTTAAACCCTACGAGCAGTACTTC. Residues: CASSLESSQFKPYEQYF. Variable domain in full (rest from reference TRBV7-6 and TRBJ2-7): GAGVSQSPRYKVTKRGQDVALRCDPISGHVSLYWYRQALGQGPEFLTYFNYEAQQDKSGLPNDRFSAERPEGSISTLTIQRTEQRDSAMYRCASSLESSQFKPYEQYFGPGTRLTVT.

The chain has TRBV27 and TRBJ2-7; 7 positions agree with TRBD1. The J segment lost 1 base and the V segment lost 8 bases, leaving 5 bases of the junction unmatched. Germline CDR1 reads MNHEY; CDR2 reads SMNVEV (reference sequence). The CDR3 is 13 amino acids. The CDR3 DNA reads TGTGCCAGCGTAAGACAGGGTTCCTACGAGCAGTACTTC. Encoded protein: CASVRQGSYEQYF.

This chain links TRBV2 with TRBJ1-5; a possible D gene is TRBD1 (6 bases). This CDR3 is 15 amino acids long. Germline loops: CDR1 SNHLY, CDR2 FYNNEI. V lost 3 bases and J 0 bases, leaving 9 bases between the germline ends. The chain's CDR3 is CASSDGTNSNQPQHF. CDR3 DNA sequence: TGTGCCAGCAGTGATGGGACAAATAGCAATCAGCCCCAGCATTTT.

This chain connects TRBV29-1 to TRBJ1-1; the D gene is possibly TRBD1 (5 bases). The CDR3 has 16 amino acids. V lost 0 bases and J 1 base, leaving 15 bases between the germline ends. The germline V gene encodes CDR1 SQVTM and CDR2 ANQGSEA. This chain's CDR3 is CSVEDWRRGGNTEAFF. For the CDR3, the DNA is TGCAGCGTTGAAGATTGGCGGAGGGGTGGGAACACTGAAGCTTTCTTT.

For the CDR3, the DNA is TGTGCCATCAGTGACGCGACTAGCGGGAAAAGAGAGACCCAGTACTTC. It yields the protein CAISDATSGKRETQYF. V and J are TRBV10-3 and TRBJ2-5; 11 positions match TRBD2. The CDR3 runs 16 residues. Germline V gene sequence: CDR1 ENHRY, CDR2 SYGVKD. V lost 3 bases to trimming and J lost 4 bases; unmatched junction nucleotides: 7.

The rearrangement uses TRBV7-9 and TRBJ1-3; 8 bases line up with TRBD1. There are 17 residues in the CDR3. Looked up from germline, CDR1 is SEHNR and CDR2 is FQNEAQ (reference sequence). V was clipped by 3 bases and J by 3 bases; unmatched bases: 10. The CDR3 DNA follows: TGTGCCAGCAGCTTCGGTTTGGGACAGGTTTTTGGAAACACCATATATTTT. Translated: CASSFGLGQVFGNTIYF.

The chain recombines TRBV19 with TRBJ2-3; possibly TRBD1 for D (6 bases). In germline, CDR1 is LNHDA, CDR2 SQIVND (reference sequence). Between the trimmed V and J ends, which lost 5 bases and 4 bases, there was a span of 13 bases. CDR3 length: 14 amino acids. CDR3 bases: TGTGCCAGTAGTTCGAGGGGGAGAGCAGATACGCAGTATTTT. It codes for CASSSRGRADTQYF.

This rearrangement joins TRBV7-8 to TRBJ2-7; TRBD1 matches at 11 bases. The germline gives CDR1 SGHVS, CDR2 FQNEAQ. Trimming removed 5 bases from V and 4 bases from J; junction bases left unmatched: 10. The CDR3 is 16 residues long. CDR3 nucleotides: TGTGCCAGCAGCACGATGGGGACAGGGGGTGCGTACGAGCAGTACTTC. It yields the protein CASSTMGTGGAYEQYF.

This chain connects TRBV19 to TRBJ2-1, with 9 bases matching TRBD2. From germline, CDR1 is LNHDA and CDR2 SQIVND (reference sequence). This CDR3 is built from 15 residues. J gave up 5 bases and V 11 bases, and 13 bases lay outside the gene matches. CDR3 coding DNA: TGTGCCTGCACTGGCGGGCTAGCGGGGCACAATGAGCAGTTCTTC. Residues: CACTGGLAGHNEQFF.

The rearrangement uses TRBV30 and TRBJ2-4; no clear D. V lost 5 bases, J lost 1 base, and 15 bases lay in between. Germline CDR1 GTSNPN, CDR2 SVGIG (reference sequence). This CDR3 contains 15 residues. This chain's CDR3 is CAWVSPQGAKNIQYF. CDR3 in DNA: TGTGCCTGGGTTAGCCCCCAAGGCGCCAAAAACATTCAGTACTTC.

This clone has more than one count but fewer than ten. The V gene is TRBV6-5, the J gene TRBJ1-2; TRBD1 matches at 7 bases. CDR1 MNHEY and CDR2 SVGAGI come from the germline V gene. The CDR3 totals 13 residues. With V trimmed by 4 bases and J by 8 bases, 7 bases remained unmatched. The CDR3, as DNA: TGTGCCAGCAGTTTCGACAGGGTACGAGGCTACACCTTC. This codes for CASSFDRVRGYTF.

The CDR3 DNA reads TGTGCCAGCAACGACAGGGCCCTCTACGAGCAGTACTTC. Its translation is CASNDRALYEQYF. The V gene is TRBV7-8, the J gene TRBJ2-7, with TRBD1 matching 7 bases. Germline CDR1 SGHVS, CDR2 FQNEAQ. J was trimmed by 3 bases and V by 7 bases; bases with no gene match: 6. The CDR3 has 13 amino acids.

The V gene is TRBV2, the J gene TRBJ2-3; 10 bases line up with TRBD1. V lost 10 bases to trimming and J lost 6 bases; unmatched junction nucleotides: 10. Germline V gives CDR1 SNHLY, CDR2 FYNNEI. CDR3 size: 14 residues. CDR3 residues: CATLTTGGSDTQYF. The CDR3, as DNA: TGTGCCACCCTGACGACAGGGGGCTCGGATACGCAGTATTTT.

The CDR3 is CASSARGPRYGYTF. The CDR3 coding sequence is TGCGCCAGCAGCGCCAGGGGGCCTCGGTATGGCTACACCTTC. This chain uses TRBV5-1 with TRBJ1-2, with 8 bases matching TRBD1. CDR3 size: 14 residues. Per germline, CDR1 SGHRS and CDR2 YFSETQ. Trimming took 4 bases from V and 5 from J; bases not matched to a gene: 7.

The chain is built from TRBV6-1 and TRBJ2-3, with 7 bases identical to TRBD2. The CDR3 sequence is 15 residues long. Trimming at V came to 6 bases and at J to 1 base, leaving 7 bases not matched to a gene. Germline CDR1 MNHNS, CDR2 SASEGT. The CDR3 DNA reads as TGTGCCAGCAGGAGGGCTAGCGGACGCACAGATACGCAGTATTTT. This encodes CASRRASGRTDTQYF.

Only a few counts were recorded for this clone. The chain has TRBV2 and TRBJ2-7; weak D call: TRBD2 (6 bases). CDR3 size: 12 residues. Trimming stripped 5 bases from V and 2 bases from J, with 7 bases between. Per the germline V gene, CDR1 is SNHLY and CDR2 is FYNNEI. The CDR3 sequence is CASSTGAYEQYF. The CDR3 DNA is TGTGCCAGCAGTACGGGAGCCTACGAGCAGTACTTC.

The J gene is TRBJ2-3, the V gene TRBV10-3; 12 bases line up with TRBD2. CDR3 length: 15 residues. The junction had 7 bases not matched to a gene; V was cut back by 10 bases and J by 2 bases. The germline gives CDR1 ENHRY, CDR2 SYGVKD. CDR3 in DNA: TGTGCCACCGGGGGACTAGCGGGCCTCACAGATACGCAGTATTTT. Its protein product is CATGGLAGLTDTQYF.

This chain joins TRBV5-1 and TRBJ2-7, with 14 bases that match TRBD2. CDR1 and CDR2 from the germline V gene are SGHRS and YFSETQ. V trimming: 4 bases; J trimming: 6 bases; junction bases outside the gene matches: 15. This CDR3 comprises 18 residues. CDR3 DNA: TGCGCCAGCAGCCGAGGACTAGCGGGGGGCCTCGGCTCGAGCGAGCAGTACTTC. It codes for CASSRGLAGGLGSSEQYF.